The 28 T cell receptor beta chains given below trace back to one sample, sequenced in a study of blood T cell repertoires in COVID-19. Generated by immunoSEQ multiplex PCR, the TCRdb table keeps only in-frame clones and is missing some. The sample has roughly 250,000 clones, around 90% seen once. Sequenced material: PBMCs or T cells enriched from blood (not recorded which). Source of these receptors: a woman aged 45-60 years who had recovered from COVID-19.

This chain connects TRBV7-3 to TRBJ2-3; D might be TRBD2 (6 bases). The germline gives CDR1 SGHTA, CDR2 FQGTGA. The germline V and J ends were trimmed by 3 bases and 2 bases, with 12 bases remaining between them. The CDR3 totals 15 residues. The CDR3 DNA follows: TGTGCCAGCAGCTTCGGGGGTCCAGCCACAGATACGCAGTATTTT. Translating gives CASSFGGPATDTQYF. Full variable domain (outside the CDR3, taken from reference TRBV7-3 and TRBJ2-3): GAGVSQTPSNKVTEKGKYVELRCDPISGHTALYWYRQSLGQGPEFLIYFQGTGAADDSGLPNDRFFAVRPEGSVSTLKIQRTERGDSAVYLCASSFGGPATDTQYFGPGTRLTVL.

V gene TRBV28 combines with J gene TRBJ2-7; 12 bases map to TRBD2. Per germline, CDR1 MDHEN and CDR2 SYDVKM. After removal of 4 bases from V and 3 bases from J, the junction contained 10 bases not matched to a gene. This CDR3 has 17 amino acids. CDR3 sequence (DNA): TGTGCCAGCAGTTCGACTAGCGGGGGTATCGTAGTCTACGAGCAGTACTTC. Protein sequence: CASSSTSGGIVVYEQYF.

This clone was counted once. The V gene is TRBV19, the J gene TRBJ1-5, with a weak D call TRBD1 (5 bases). V was clipped by 3 bases and J by 6 bases, with 21 bases between them. The CDR3 sequence is 17 residues long. The germline V gene has CDR1 LNHDA and CDR2 SQIVND (reference sequence). CDR3 amino acids: CASSITGAVPFSQPQHF. CDR3 nucleotides: TGTGCCAGTAGTATCACAGGAGCCGTCCCATTTTCTCAGCCCCAGCATTTT.

This clone came up once. V usage is TRBV28 and J usage is TRBJ2-1, with D perhaps TRBD1 (5 bases). With 6 bases removed from V and 0 bases from J, the gap between germline ends came to 21 bases. The CDR3 is 18 amino acids. In germline, CDR1 is MDHEN, CDR2 SYDVKM. The CDR3 is CASSHARGREFSYNEQFF. In DNA, the CDR3 is TGTGCCAGCAGCCACGCAAGGGGCAGAGAGTTCTCCTACAATGAGCAGTTCTTC.

This clone was counted only a few times. The chain uses TRBV18 and TRBJ2-2, with D tentatively TRBD1 (5 bases). Between the trimmed V and J ends, which lost 2 bases and 7 bases, there was a span of 14 bases. This CDR3 comprises 15 residues. Germline V gene data show CDR1 as KGHSH and CDR2 as LQKENI. CDR3 loop: CASSPGAGSNGELFF. CDR3 nucleotides: TGTGCCAGCTCACCAGGGGCAGGGTCGAACGGGGAGCTGTTTTTT.

The chain uses TRBV5-1 and TRBJ2-5; a weak D match, TRBD1 (6 bases). Germline V gives CDR1 SGHRS, CDR2 YFSETQ. V was cut by 5 bases and J by 1 base, with 9 bases left in between. The CDR3 is 13 amino acids. CDR3 sequence reads: CASRDRSQETQYF. For the CDR3, the DNA is TGCGCCAGCAGGGACAGATCCCAAGAGACCCAGTACTTC.

V and J are TRBV29-1 and TRBJ2-2; no reliable D call. CDR3 size: 13 residues. V lost 7 bases, J lost 5 bases, and 14 bases lay in between. The V gene's germline CDR1 is SQVTM and CDR2 ANQGSEA. CDR3 region: CSAIKTTTGELFF. CDR3 nucleotides: TGCAGCGCCATTAAGACAACTACCGGGGAGCTGTTTTTT.

The chain recombines TRBV19 with TRBJ2-1, with D unclear. Trimming pared 5 bases from V and 7 bases from J, leaving 9 bases between. The germline V gene has CDR1 LNHDA and CDR2 SQIVND (reference sequence). The CDR3 length is 12 residues. CDR3 sequence reads: CASSAENNEQFF. DNA for the CDR3: TGTGCCAGTAGTGCGGAGAATAATGAGCAGTTCTTC.

This clone was seen once. This sequence joins TRBV27 and TRBJ1-5; a possible D gene is TRBD1 (6 bases). Trimming shortened V by 3 bases and J by 3 bases, and 12 bases separated the two germline ends. The CDR3 covers 15 residues. Germline V gene data show CDR1 as MNHEY and CDR2 as SMNVEV (reference sequence). The CDR3 nucleotides are TGTGCCAGCAGTTTGAAATGGACAGCCAATCAGCCCCAGCATTTT. It codes for CASSLKWTANQPQHF.

The V gene is TRBV5-8, the J gene TRBJ1-3; a possible D gene is TRBD1 (5 bases). CDR1 and CDR2 (germline): SGHTS, YDEGEE. V was trimmed by 5 bases and J by 1 base, leaving 10 bases between them. This CDR3 spans 14 amino acids. The CDR3 DNA follows: TGTGCCAGCAGGGACATAGGGTCTGGAAACACCATATATTTT. Its protein is CASRDIGSGNTIYF.

This chain connects TRBV5-4 to TRBJ2-7, with 15 bases that match TRBD2. This CDR3 region has 16 residues. Looked up from germline, CDR1 is SGHNT and CDR2 is YYREEE (reference sequence). Unmatched junction bases numbered 5, after V lost 5 bases and J lost 2 bases. The CDR3 DNA reads TGTGCCAGCAGAAGGACTAGCGGGAGGGCGGCCTACGAGCAGTACTTC. Protein product: CASRRTSGRAAYEQYF.

The chain combines TRBV11-2 with TRBJ2-7, with 7 bases matching TRBD1. There are 16 residues in the CDR3. The V gene's germline CDR1 is SGHAT and CDR2 FQNNGV. The V gene end was trimmed by 4 bases and the J gene end by 3 bases; junction bases not matched to a gene: 12. The CDR3 sequence: CASSSPLTGNDYEQYF. CDR3 sequence (DNA): TGTGCCAGCAGCTCGCCCTTGACAGGGAACGACTACGAGCAGTACTTC.

The chain joins TRBV15 to TRBJ2-7; 8 bases are a match to TRBD2. Germline V gives CDR1 LNHNV, CDR2 YYDKDF (reference sequence). CDR3 length equals 14 residues. V trimming: 3 bases; J trimming: 2 bases; junction bases outside the gene matches: 3. The CDR3 loop reads CATSRAGGTYEQYF. CDR3 nucleotide sequence: TGTGCCACCAGCAGGGCGGGAGGCACCTACGAGCAGTACTTC.

V usage is TRBV5-4 and J usage is TRBJ2-1; TRBD2 agrees at 9 bases. This CDR3 contains 17 residues. V was pared by 0 bases and J by 4 bases, with 8 bases of the junction left unmatched. Germline V gene data show CDR1 as SGHNT and CDR2 as YYREEE (reference sequence). For the CDR3, the DNA is TGTGCCAGCAGCTTGGACCCGACTAGCGGTCTATACAATGAGCAGTTCTTC. Translation gives CASSLDPTSGLYNEQFF. The full variable domain, with the rest looked up from reference TRBV5-4 and TRBJ2-1, is ETGVTQSPTHLIKTRGQQVTLRCSSQSGHNTVSWYQQALGQGPQFIFQYYREEENGRGNFPPRFSGLQFPNYSSELNVNALELDDSALYLCASSLDPTSGLYNEQFFGPGTRLTVL.

The V call is TRBV5-1, the J call TRBJ2-5; 11 nucleotides match TRBD1. CDR1 and CDR2 (germline): SGHRS, YFSETQ. The CDR3 extends over 16 amino acids. V trimming: 3 bases; J trimming: 0 bases; junction bases outside the gene matches: 4. CDR3 DNA: TGCGCCAGCAGCTATGGGACAGGGGGGGACCAAGAGACCCAGTACTTC. It codes for CASSYGTGGDQETQYF.

The chain links TRBV7-2 to TRBJ2-6; tentatively, D is TRBD2 (6 bases). This CDR3 spans 17 amino acids. Germline CDR1 is SGHTA and CDR2 is FQGNSA. V dropped 5 bases and J dropped 0 bases, with 14 bases sitting between them. The CDR3 DNA reads as TGTGCCAGCAGCCCCGGGACTTTGAGCTCTGGGGCCAACGTCCTGACTTTC. This sequence encodes CASSPGTLSSGANVLTF.

The chain links TRBV30 to TRBJ2-7; a possible D gene is TRBD1 (6 bases). The CDR3 consists of 13 residues. Germline CDR1 GTSNPN, CDR2 SVGIG (reference sequence). Trimming shortened V by 4 bases and J by 3 bases, and 13 bases separated the two germline ends. As DNA, the CDR3 is TGTGCCTGGAACAGGGAAAACCACTACGAGCAGTACTTC. It encodes CAWNRENHYEQYF.

The chain couples TRBV6-5 to TRBJ1-1; 8 positions match TRBD1. CDR3 length: 13 residues. In germline, CDR1 is MNHEY, CDR2 SVGAGI. V was pared by 11 bases and J by 1 base, with 6 bases of the junction left unmatched. CDR3 coding DNA: TGTGCCTCCAGACAGGGGCCGAACACTGAAGCTTTCTTT. Translating it yields CASRQGPNTEAFF.

The V call is TRBV2, the J call TRBJ1-2; D may be TRBD1 (6 bases). The CDR3 sequence is 14 residues long. Germline V gene lookup returns CDR1 SNHLY and CDR2 FYNNEI. V lost 6 bases and J 2 bases, leaving 13 bases between the germline ends. The DNA for the CDR3 is TGTGCCAGCAGCGGACAGCTGGGGAACTATGGCTACACCTTC. This codes for CASSGQLGNYGYTF.

The V gene is TRBV28, the J gene TRBJ2-5; D is possibly TRBD2 (7 bases). The germline V gene has CDR1 MDHEN and CDR2 SYDVKM. The CDR3 is 15 amino acids. Trimming shortened V by 4 bases and J by 1 base, and 13 bases separated the two germline ends. The DNA for the CDR3 is TGTGCCAGCAGTTCTCAGGGGACTATCCAAGAGACCCAGTACTTC. Amino acids: CASSSQGTIQETQYF.

The chain carries TRBV4-1 and TRBJ1-5; D gene uncertain. The CDR3 sequence is 14 residues long. V lost 1 base and J lost 7, with 11 bases in between. Germline lookup yields CDR1 MGHRA and CDR2 YSYEKL. The CDR3 DNA sequence: TGCGCCAGCAGCCAAGTAGAGGGTCGGCAGCCCCAGCATTTT. Translating gives CASSQVEGRQPQHF.

Remarks on this clone: This same CDR3 is encoded by further DNA sequences in the sample. The genes are TRBV10-2 and TRBJ1-1, with D hard to call. This CDR3 has 13 residues. The germline V and J ends were trimmed by 2 bases and 1 base, with 5 bases remaining between them. The germline V gene encodes CDR1 WSHSY and CDR2 SAAADI. CDR3 protein: CASSEQENTEAFF. Written as DNA, the CDR3 is TGCGCCAGCAGTGAGCAGGAGAACACTGAAGCTTTCTTT.

This rearrangement joins TRBV7-9 to TRBJ1-5; the D gene is possibly TRBD1 (5 bases). The V end was cut by 1 base, the J end by 7 bases, with 11 bases between. The germline CDR1 and CDR2 sequences are SEHNR and FQNEAQ (reference sequence). This CDR3 has 14 amino acids. For the CDR3, the DNA is TGTGCCAGCAGCTTAGAGGGGTTCGGCCAGCCCCAGCATTTT. Translation gives CASSLEGFGQPQHF.

The CDR3 DNA follows: TGTGCCAGCAGGGGAGGGTCAGGGAATGAAAAACTGTTTTTT. It is translated as CASRGGSGNEKLFF. This chain connects TRBV28 to TRBJ1-4; a weak D match, TRBD1 (5 bases). The length of the CDR3 is 14 residues. With 6 bases removed from V and 5 bases from J, the gap between germline ends came to 13 bases. Germline-derived CDR1 and CDR2 are MDHEN and SYDVKM. The full variable domain, rest sourced from reference TRBV28 and TRBJ1-4, is DVKVTQSSRYLVKRTGEKVFLECVQDMDHENMFWYRQDPGLGLRLIYFSYDVKMKEKGDIPEGYSVSREKKERFSLILESASTNQTSMYLCASRGGSGNEKLFFGSGTQLSVL.

This clone was counted a single time. This rearrangement joins TRBV5-6 to TRBJ1-2; TRBD1 agrees at 8 bases. Trimming at V came to 4 bases and at J to 4 bases, leaving 9 bases not matched to a gene. Germline V lookup: CDR1 SGHDT, CDR2 YYEEEE. The CDR3 is 15 amino acids. The CDR3 sequence is CASSVQDRAFYGYTF. For the CDR3, the DNA is TGTGCCAGCAGCGTACAGGACAGGGCCTTCTATGGCTACACCTTC.

This clone showed up just once. This sequence joins TRBV10-2 and TRBJ1-1; possibly TRBD1 for D (6 bases). Germline V gene sequence: CDR1 WSHSY, CDR2 SAAADI. The CDR3 length is 13 residues. V was pared by 6 bases and J by 0 bases, with 8 bases between. CDR3 sequence: CASRDSLNTEAFF. The CDR3 DNA follows: TGCGCCAGCAGGGACAGTTTGAACACTGAAGCTTTCTTT.

The chain's CDR3 is CASSDSKRGISYNSPLHF. In DNA form, the CDR3 reads TGTGCCAGCAGTGACTCGAAAAGGGGCATCTCCTATAATTCACCCCTCCACTTT. The chain uses TRBV6-4 and TRBJ1-6; D possibly corresponds to TRBD1 (5 bases). Trimming shortened V by 0 bases and J by 0 bases, and 12 bases separated the two germline ends. The CDR3 totals 18 residues. CDR1 and CDR2 from the germline V gene are MRHNA and SNTAGT.

This rearrangement joins TRBV4-1 to TRBJ2-5, with D uncertain. Germline CDR1 MGHRA, CDR2 YSYEKL. The V end was cut by 0 bases, the J end by 1 base, with 15 bases between. The length of the CDR3 is 17 residues. CDR3 nucleotides: TGCGCCAGCAGCCAAGAATCAGTTGGGCATGTCCAAGAGACCCAGTACTTC. Amino acids: CASSQESVGHVQETQYF.